Listed below are T cell receptor beta chains from one sample, sequenced in a study of blood T cell repertoires in COVID-19. Sequenced by immunoSEQ multiplex PCR; TCRdb stores in-frame clones only, minus some. This repertoire shows roughly 200,000 clones, roughly 80% found once; its top ten account for roughly 7.9%. The sequenced sample was peripheral blood. All receptors come from a woman of 80 years or more with acute or convalescent COVID-19. The CDR3 runs from the conserved cysteine through the conserved F or W. Fields, in order: CDR3 length, clone size, J gene, D gene, V gene, CDR3 protein, CDR3 DNA. A D gene is named only where the DNA matches it firmly. The size entry is marked missing in some rows and otherwise reads once, few, many or a size class.

17 | many | TRBJ2-3 | TRBD2 | TRBV2 | CASSEAGAGRGADTQYF | TGTGCCAGCAGTGAAGCGGGAGCGGGGCGTGGGGCAGATACGCAGTATTTT
14 | - | TRBJ1-2 | - | TRBV28 | CASSLYQDNYGYTF | TGTGCCAGCAGTTTATACCAGGATAACTATGGCTACACCTTC
16 | few | TRBJ2-3 | TRBD2 | TRBV7-9 | CASSSRTSGSTDTQYF | TGTGCCAGCAGCTCGCGGACTAGCGGCAGCACAGATACGCAGTATTTT
14 | - | TRBJ2-2 | - | TRBV18 | CASSPGVDTGELFF | TGTGCCAGCTCACCGGGCGTAGACACCGGGGAGCTGTTTTTT
15 | many | TRBJ2-7 | TRBD1 | TRBV15 | CATSLRTGERGEQYF | TGTGCCACCAGCCTGCGGACAGGGGAGAGGGGCGAGCAGTACTTC
16 | - | TRBJ2-7 | - | TRBV5-5 | CASKMGVQGSSYEQYF | TGTGCCAGCAAAATGGGGGTACAGGGTTCCTCCTACGAGCAGTACTTC
17 | - | TRBJ1-2 | - | TRBV7-3 | CASSLNGQGSTHYGYTF | TGTGCCAGCAGCTTAAATGGGCAGGGGTCCACCCACTATGGCTACACCTTC
12 | once | TRBJ2-7 | - | TRBV6-1 | CASSEGTSSGYF | TGTGCCAGCAGTGAAGGGACTTCCTCGGGGTACTTC
13 | - | TRBJ1-2 | TRBD1 | TRBV5-1 | CASSTGQGEGYTF | TGCGCCAGCAGCACAGGACAGGGAGAGGGCTACACCTTC
17 | - | TRBJ2-2 | TRBD1 | TRBV11-2 | CASRRIRTGRATGELFF | TGTGCCAGCAGGCGAATTCGGACAGGGCGGGCCACCGGGGAGCTGTTTTTT
14 | - | TRBJ1-2 | - | TRBV6-5 | CASSSQAANYGYTF | TGTGCCAGCAGTTCCCAGGCCGCTAACTATGGCTACACCTTC
13 | once | TRBJ2-2 | - | TRBV6-2/TRBV6-3 | CASSSGITGELFF | TGTGCCAGCAGTTCCGGGATCACCGGGGAGCTGTTTTTT
14 | - | TRBJ2-7 | - | TRBV14 | CASSQDPGTYEQYF | TGTGCCAGCAGCCAAGATCCGGGAACCTACGAGCAGTACTTC
14 | - | TRBJ2-3 | TRBD1 | TRBV2 | CASTRQGVTDTQYF | TGTGCCAGCACACGACAGGGGGTAACAGATACGCAGTATTTT
17 | - | TRBJ2-7 | TRBD2 | TRBV7-2 | CASSLRTSGKPPYEQYF | TGTGCCAGCAGCCTACGGACTAGCGGGAAACCACCTTACGAGCAGTACTTC
13 | - | TRBJ1-4 | - | TRBV28 | CASSRQLNEKLFF | TGTGCCAGCAGCAGACAGTTGAATGAAAAACTGTTTTTT
14 | - | TRBJ1-6 | - | TRBV14 | CASSLRGGNSPLHF | TGTGCCAGCAGCCTCCGTGGAGGTAATTCACCCCTCCACTTT
13 | - | TRBJ1-2 | TRBD1 | TRBV6-6 | CATFQTGHYGYTF | TGTGCCACCTTCCAGACAGGGCACTATGGCTACACCTTC
17 | - | TRBJ2-5 | TRBD2 | TRBV19 | CASSMGLAPEDRETQYF | TGTGCCAGTAGTATGGGACTAGCACCCGAGGATCGGGAGACCCAGTACTTC
15 | - | TRBJ2-7 | TRBD1 | TRBV19 | CASSPRQGVTYEQYF | TGTGCCAGTAGTCCCCGACAGGGGGTAACCTACGAGCAGTACTTC
16 | - | TRBJ2-3 | TRBD2 | TRBV5-1 | CASSTRTSGIEYTQYF | TGCGCCAGCAGCACCAGGACTAGCGGGATAGAGTATACGCAGTATTTT
12 | - | TRBJ2-3 | - | TRBV2 | CASSVGGDTQYF | TGTGCCAGCAGTGTAGGAGGGGATACGCAGTATTTT
15 | - | TRBJ2-5 | - | TRBV5-1 | CASSLGGGSQETQYF | TGCGCCAGCAGCTTGGGGGGCGGAAGCCAAGAGACCCAGTACTTC
13 | - | TRBJ1-1 | - | TRBV14 | CASSQEAWREAFF | TGTGCCAGCAGCCAAGAAGCGTGGAGGGAAGCTTTCTTT
15 | - | TRBJ2-3 | - | TRBV4-1 | CASSHRNGLADTQYF | TGCGCCAGCAGCCATAGAAACGGACTTGCAGATACGCAGTATTTT
16 | - | TRBJ2-1 | TRBD2 | TRBV6-4 | CASSPRGTSGGYEQFF | TGTGCCAGCAGCCCCAGAGGGACTAGCGGGGGATATGAGCAGTTCTTC